The 13 T cell receptor beta chains below all came from one sample that was sequenced in a study of blood T cell repertoires in COVID-19. The data were produced by immunoSEQ multiplex PCR, yet TCRdb's version contains in-frame clones alone and is incomplete. The repertoire has fewer than 350,000 clones, 89% of them found once; the top ten carry 5% to 5.5%. Input material: PBMCs or T cells enriched from blood (not recorded which). These receptors all come from a man in his fifties or sixties who had recovered from COVID-19.

Only one count was recorded for this clone. This chain joins TRBV6-5 and TRBJ2-5; TRBD2 is a possible D gene (7 bases). Germline values: CDR1 MNHEY, CDR2 SVGAGI. V dropped 5 bases and J dropped 7 bases, with 17 bases sitting between them. The CDR3 length is 14 residues. In DNA, the CDR3 is TGTGCCAGCAGTCAGGGGACTACCCTCGGGACCCAGTACTTC. Its translation: CASSQGTTLGTQYF.

The V and J genes are TRBV5-6 and TRBJ2-5; TRBD1 is a possible D gene (6 bases). The CDR3 covers 16 residues. The V gene's germline CDR1 is SGHDT and CDR2 YYEEEE. V gave up 4 bases and J gave up 1 base, with 17 bases separating them. DNA for the CDR3: TGTGCCAGCAGCCTGGCTCAGGGGATACTCCAAGAGACCCAGTACTTC. It encodes CASSLAQGILQETQYF.

The chain uses TRBV12-3 or TRBV12-4 and TRBJ2-7, with D possibly matching TRBD1 (6 bases). CDR3 length: 13 amino acids. V was clipped by 5 bases and J by 5 bases, with 13 bases between them. CDR3 in amino acids: CASSIIQGNEQYF. The CDR3 coding sequence is TGTGCCAGCAGTATTATACAGGGTAACGAGCAGTACTTC.

As DNA, the CDR3 is TGTGCCAGCAGCGTAGCTCAGGCAGCTGGAAACACCATATATTTT. Protein: CASSVAQAAGNTIYF. The rearrangement uses TRBV9 and TRBJ1-3; D unresolved. V lost 0 bases, J lost 2 bases, and 9 bases lay in between. Germline lookup yields CDR1 SGDLS and CDR2 YYNGEE. The CDR3 has 15 residues.

This chain connects TRBV25-1 to TRBJ2-3; possibly TRBD2 for D (6 bases). V was cut by 5 bases and J by 3 bases, with 18 bases left in between. The CDR3 contains 16 residues. CDR1 MGHDK and CDR2 SYGVNS come from the germline V gene. The CDR3 protein is CASSSRGNIGTDTQYF. In nucleotides, the CDR3 is TGTGCCAGCAGTTCCCGGGGGAATATAGGTACAGATACGCAGTATTTT.

The chain links TRBV5-1 to TRBJ2-7; the D gene is possibly TRBD2 (6 bases). Deletions cut 0 bases from V and 3 bases from J, with 7 bases between. Germline V CDR1 and CDR2: SGHRS, YFSETQ. The CDR3 length is 13 residues. CDR3 in amino acids: CASSLASDYEQYF. In nucleotides, the CDR3 is TGCGCCAGCAGCTTGGCTAGCGACTACGAGCAGTACTTC.

This clone was found a few times. This chain uses TRBV11-2 with TRBJ1-1, with a weak D call TRBD1 (5 bases). The CDR3 has 16 amino acids. V lost 1 base and J lost 3, with 15 bases in between. Germline V gene lookup returns CDR1 SGHAT and CDR2 FQNNGV. CDR3 sequence reads: CASSLATWGEDTEAFF. In DNA, the CDR3 is TGTGCCAGCAGCTTAGCGACCTGGGGGGAAGACACTGAAGCTTTCTTT.

This clone was seen a single time. This chain joins TRBV6-4 and TRBJ2-1, with 10 bases lining up with TRBD1. Per germline, CDR1 MRHNA and CDR2 SNTAGT. Unmatched junction bases numbered 8, after V lost 6 bases and J lost 6 bases. The CDR3 covers 15 residues. The CDR3: CASRPDRGLINEQFF. The CDR3, as DNA: TGTGCCAGCAGACCCGACAGGGGGCTTATCAATGAGCAGTTCTTC.

Written as DNA, the CDR3 is TGTGCCAGCAGCCAGAGATACGAGCAGTACTTC. Translating it yields CASSQRYEQYF. This chain connects TRBV3-1 (or the pseudogene TRBV3-2) to TRBJ2-7; D is unclear. Germline V gene data show CDR1 as LGHDT and CDR2 as YNNKEL (reference sequence). The CDR3 consists of 11 residues. The V end lost 3 bases, the J end lost 4 bases, and 4 bases lay between the germline ends.

Details on this clone: Mismatch with germline at one junction end may stem from a read error. V usage is TRBV7-9 and J usage is TRBJ1-1; unclear D gene. CDR3 length: 13 amino acids. The germline gives CDR1 SEHNR, CDR2 FQNEAQ (reference sequence). In nucleotides, the CDR3 is TGTGCCAGCAGCTTAGCGCAGGCAGACACCCGACGATTT. It specifies CASSLAQADTRRF.

In its sample, this clone was seen once. The chain combines TRBV19 with TRBJ2-7; 9 nucleotides line up with TRBD1. The CDR3 covers 15 residues. The V gene's germline CDR1 is LNHDA and CDR2 SQIVND (reference sequence). Unmatched junction bases numbered 7, after V lost 3 bases and J lost 4 bases. The DNA for the CDR3 is TGTGCCAGTAGTATGGGGGACAGGGCAACTTACGAGCAGTACTTC. Its protein is CASSMGDRATYEQYF.

V usage is TRBV6-4 and J usage is TRBJ1-1; 9 bases align to TRBD1. Germline lookup yields CDR1 MRHNA and CDR2 SNTAGT. The CDR3 contains 13 residues. V dropped 6 bases and J dropped 5; count of bases not matched to a gene: 4. The CDR3 DNA sequence: TGTGCCAGCAGGCGACAGGGGGGAACTGAAGCTTTCTTT. Its protein is CASRRQGGTEAFF.

The chain has TRBV2 and TRBJ1-2; 7 nucleotides agree with TRBD1. CDR3 length: 14 residues. Germline V gene data show CDR1 as SNHLY and CDR2 as FYNNEI. Trimming at V came to 6 bases and at J to 0 bases, leaving 4 bases not matched to a gene. CDR3 sequence: CASSGQAPNYGYTF. CDR3 in DNA: TGTGCCAGCAGCGGACAGGCCCCTAACTATGGCTACACCTTC.